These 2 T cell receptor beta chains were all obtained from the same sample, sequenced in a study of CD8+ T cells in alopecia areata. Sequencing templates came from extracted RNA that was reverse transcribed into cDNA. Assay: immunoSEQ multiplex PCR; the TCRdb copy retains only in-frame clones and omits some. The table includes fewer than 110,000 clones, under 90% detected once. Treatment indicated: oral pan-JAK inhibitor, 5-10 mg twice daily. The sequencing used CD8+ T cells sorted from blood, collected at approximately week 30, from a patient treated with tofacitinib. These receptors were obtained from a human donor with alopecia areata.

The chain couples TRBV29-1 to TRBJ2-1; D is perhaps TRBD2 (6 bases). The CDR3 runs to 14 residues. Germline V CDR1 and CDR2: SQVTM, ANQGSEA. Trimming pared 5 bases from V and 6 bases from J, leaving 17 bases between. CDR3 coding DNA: TGCAGCGTTTCGGGAGAGGGAATAAGCAATGAGCAGTTCTTC. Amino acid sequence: CSVSGEGISNEQFF.

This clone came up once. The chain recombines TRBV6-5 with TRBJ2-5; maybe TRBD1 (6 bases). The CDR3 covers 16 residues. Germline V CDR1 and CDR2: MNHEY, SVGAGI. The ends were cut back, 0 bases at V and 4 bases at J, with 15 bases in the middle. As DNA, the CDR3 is TGTGCCAGCAGTTACTCGCTGGGGGCGCAAGGAGAGACCCAGTACTTC. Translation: CASSYSLGAQGETQYF.